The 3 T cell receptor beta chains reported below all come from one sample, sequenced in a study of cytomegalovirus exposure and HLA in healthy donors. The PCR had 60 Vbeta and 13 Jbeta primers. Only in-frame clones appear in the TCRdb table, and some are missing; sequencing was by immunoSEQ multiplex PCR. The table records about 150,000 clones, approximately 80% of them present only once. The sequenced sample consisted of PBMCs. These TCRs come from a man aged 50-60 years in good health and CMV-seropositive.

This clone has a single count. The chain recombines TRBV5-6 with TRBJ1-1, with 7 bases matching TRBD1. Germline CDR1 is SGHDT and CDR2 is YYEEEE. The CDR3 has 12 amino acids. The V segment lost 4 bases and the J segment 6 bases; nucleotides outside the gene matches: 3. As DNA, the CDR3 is TGTGCCAGCAGCAGGGACAGCGCTGAAGCTTTCTTT. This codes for CASSRDSAEAFF.

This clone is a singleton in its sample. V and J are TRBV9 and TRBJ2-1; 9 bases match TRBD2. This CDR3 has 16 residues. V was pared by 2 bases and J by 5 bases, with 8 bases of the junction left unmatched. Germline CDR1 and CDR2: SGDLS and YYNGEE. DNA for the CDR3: TGTGCCAGCAGCGTGTTTGGACTAGCGCCTAACAATGAGCAGTTCTTC. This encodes CASSVFGLAPNNEQFF.

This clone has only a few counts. CDR3 DNA sequence: TGTGCCAGCAGCCCTCACCGGATACCAGGAAATTACGAGCAGTACTTC. Protein: CASSPHRIPGNYEQYF. The rearrangement joins TRBV7-8 to TRBJ2-7; D uncertain. V was shortened by 5 bases and J by 4 bases, with 21 bases between the two germline ends. Looked up from germline, CDR1 is SGHVS and CDR2 is FQNEAQ. The CDR3 is 16 amino acids. The full variable domain, with the rest looked up from reference TRBV7-8 and TRBJ2-7, is GAGVSQSPRYKVAKRGQDVALRCDPISGHVSLFWYQQALGQGPEFLTYFQNEAQLDKSGLPSDRFFAERPEGSVSTLKIQRTQQEDSAVYLCASSPHRIPGNYEQYFGPGTRLTVT.